This TCR beta chain comes out of a study of OX40 agonist ivuxolimab in advanced cancers. Overall study context: Patients received ivuxolimab, an agonistic anti-OX40 (CD134) antibody. Intravenous ivuxolimab at 0.01 to 10 mg/kg was given to patients every 2 weeks.

This CDR3 has 15 residues. Deletions cut 1 base from V and 2 bases from J, with 9 bases between. Germline CDR1 is KGHSH and CDR2 is LQKENI. A history of autoimmune disease or systemic immunosuppression excluded patients. Profiled with immunoSEQ multiplex PCR; TCRdb holds only in-frame clones, not every one. The sample holds fewer than 120,000 clones, approximately 89% seen once. On this clone itself: Its matching antigen is unknown.

The study, taken as a whole, reports: Among some nonresponders, normalized T-cell clonal expansion was also low.

The sequence was collected from an adult with an advanced solid tumor such as melanoma, head and neck, liver or kidney cancer. Specimen: CD4+ or CD8+ T cells sorted from blood, collected in a trial of the OX40 agonist ivuxolimab. The V gene is TRBV18, the J gene TRBJ1-3, with D hard to call. CDR3 protein: CASSPQSVTGNTIYF. The DNA for the CDR3 is TGTGCCAGCTCACCACAGTCAGTTACTGGAAACACCATATATTTT.